The T cell receptor (beta chain) described here comes from a study of blood T cells in healthy people across ages. Study outcomes and limitations: Per million T cells, TCR beta diversity dropped roughly linearly as age increased.

A sample-barcoded 5' primer and a J-beta primer mix were used in a second PCR of roughly 6 to 12 cycles. TCRdb re-called the 5' RACE reads through MiXCR, storing one row per CDR3 protein. Among fewer than 800,000 distinct CDR3 sequences listed, approximately 25% were seen once. Worth noting for this clonotype: Its specificity is not known.

The V gene lost 1 base and the J gene lost 4 bases, with 7 bases spanning the gap. The CDR3 is made up of 14 amino acids. The data also belong to a second study, concerning T cells of mothers and their children. As that study records: From each mother came over 10 million TCR beta CDR3 reads, and from each child came about 3 million. Related mother-child pairs showed slightly higher but non-significant overlap than unrelated pairs.

Sequenced input: blood. The clonotype was recovered from a boy aged 10-17 years in good health. V is TRBV12-3 or TRBV12-4 and J is TRBJ1-4; D gene unclear. CDR3 sequence: CASSLGHGNEKLFF. CDR3 DNA sequence: TGTGCCAGCAGTTTAGGCCATGGTAATGAAAAACTGTTTTTT.